The 22 T cell receptor beta chains below come from one sample, sequenced in a study of T-cell reconstitution after alpha-beta-depleted transplantation in children (dated by TCRdb to 2015 to 2016). The meaning of the sample's treatment or condition label: allogeneic hematopoietic cell transplantation with graft depleted of TCRalphabeta T cells and CD19 B cells. The library relied on PCR. The instrument given in TCRdb is Illumina HiSeq 2500. Molecular barcoding was employed in the preparation of TCR libraries, with unique molecular identifiers being used to normalize TCRbeta repertoire quantification. Using fastp trimming at Q25 and MiXCR clonotype assembly, TCRdb reanalyzed the public sequencing data and kept in-frame beta chains. Each entry is one CDR3 protein sequence, shown with its most common DNA and genes. Across this sample there are 600,000 or so distinct CDR3 sequences, with 23% seen only once. The top ten clonotypes cover 11% to 15% of the sample.

The sequences come from PBMCs, mostly from graft donor cells, collected 360 days after TCRalphabeta/CD19-depleted stem cell transplant. Receptors were obtained from a boy in the first two years of life who had a stem cell transplant for acute myeloid leukemia, so the T cells may come from the graft donor.

The chain is built from TRBV20-1 and TRBJ2-3; a possible D gene is TRBD2 (6 bases). Germline CDR1 DFQATT, CDR2 SNEGSKA (reference sequence). Trimming took off 3 bases at V and 6 bases at J, with 22 bases between the two ends. This CDR3 spans 16 amino acids. CDR3 in amino acids: CSASLNSGGSDDTQYF. The CDR3 bases are TGCAGTGCTAGTCTAAATTCCGGGGGATCCGACGATACGCAGTATTTT.

This chain joins TRBV6-5 and TRBJ2-3; D unresolved. Germline CDR1 reads MNHEY; CDR2 reads SVGAGI. Trimming removed 0 bases at V and 3 bases at J, with 7 bases between. There are 14 residues in the CDR3. CDR3 DNA: TGTGCCAGCAGTTACTCGAAACAGACAGATACGCAGTATTTT. Translated, it gives CASSYSKQTDTQYF.

This clonotype was seen only a few times. The chain has TRBV5-1 and TRBJ2-7, with 9 bases aligning to TRBD1. The V and J ends lost 4 bases and 5 bases, in that order; junction bases with no gene match: 7. The CDR3 spans 14 residues. Germline V lookup: CDR1 SGHRS, CDR2 YFSETQ. Written as DNA, the CDR3 is TGCGCCAGCAGCCTGGGACAGGGTCTCGACGAGCAGTACTTC. Translation gives CASSLGQGLDEQYF. The full variable domain, in which reference TRBV5-1 and TRBJ2-7 provide the parts outside the CDR3, is KAGVTQTPRYLIKTRGQQVTLSCSPISGHRSVSWYQQTPGQGLQFLFEYFSETQRNKGNFPGRFSGRQFSNSRSEMNVSTLELGDSALYLCASSLGQGLDEQYFGPGTRLTVT.

The genes are TRBV5-6 and TRBJ2-5; 8 bases line up with TRBD1. Trimming cost V 0 bases and J 4 bases; bases outside gene matches: 5. Per germline, CDR1 SGHDT and CDR2 YYEEEE. The CDR3 covers 15 residues. The CDR3 is CASSLGTGFRETQYF. The DNA for the CDR3 is TGTGCCAGCAGCTTGGGGACAGGGTTTAGAGAGACCCAGTACTTC.

This clonotype was detected many times. The chain links TRBV11-2 to TRBJ1-6; no definite D call. The ends were cut back, 3 bases at V and 13 bases at J, with 10 bases in the middle. Germline CDR1 is SGHAT and CDR2 is FQNNGV. The CDR3 loop spans 12 amino acids. CDR3 amino acids: CASSFHLQPLHF. The DNA of the CDR3 is TGTGCCAGCAGCTTCCACCTCCAGCCCCTCCACTTT.

The V gene is TRBV6-1, the J gene TRBJ2-3, with 8 positions matching TRBD2. The CDR3 totals 16 residues. CDR1 MNHNS and CDR2 SASEGT come from the germline V gene. V was pared by 6 bases and J by 2 bases, with 10 bases of the junction left unmatched. The CDR3 sequence is CASRRTGGGLTDTQYF. CDR3 nucleotides: TGTGCCAGCAGGCGGACCGGGGGGGGCCTCACAGATACGCAGTATTTT.

This clonotype was seen many times. The V call is TRBV5-1, the J call TRBJ2-3; perhaps TRBD2 as D (6 bases). The length of the CDR3 is 16 residues. V lost 0 bases to trimming and J lost 4 bases, with 15 bases between them. The germline gives CDR1 SGHRS, CDR2 YFSETQ. The CDR3 DNA reads as TGCGCCAGCAGCTTGGCCCGGGACTCAACCCCAGATACGCAGTATTTT. It specifies CASSLARDSTPDTQYF.

This clonotype has a count of ten or more. The CDR3 loop reads CASRLAGLNEQFF. For the CDR3, the DNA is TGTGCCTCGAGGCTAGCGGGCTTGAATGAGCAGTTCTTC. The chain recombines TRBV13 with TRBJ2-1; 8 bases line up with TRBD2. From germline, CDR1 is PRHDT and CDR2 FYEKMQ (reference sequence). The CDR3 is made up of 13 amino acids. Germline trimming cut 11 bases from V and 7 bases from J; bases unmatched to any gene: 10.

This clonotype occurred many times. J is TRBJ1-3 and V is TRBV15; 7 bases match TRBD1. This CDR3 has 15 residues. Unmatched junction bases numbered 4, after V lost 5 bases and J lost 0 bases. The germline V gene has CDR1 LNHNV and CDR2 YYDKDF (reference sequence). The CDR3 bases are TGTGCCACCAGCGGTGGGACAGCCTCTGGAAACACCATATATTTT. Its protein product is CATSGGTASGNTIYF.

This clonotype was counted between two and nine times. J is TRBJ1-1 and V is TRBV6-5; no clear D. Trimming cost V 0 bases and J 7 bases, with 9 bases left between them. The CDR3 is made up of 13 amino acids. Germline V gene sequence: CDR1 MNHEY, CDR2 SVGAGI. CDR3 residues: CASSYSKKNEAFF. The CDR3, as DNA: TGTGCCAGCAGTTACTCGAAGAAGAATGAAGCTTTCTTT.

This clonotype came up many times. This chain joins TRBV3-1 and TRBJ2-2; D gene unclear. The CDR3 runs 16 residues. CDR1 is LGHDT, CDR2 YNNKEL, per germline (reference sequence). Between the trimmed V and J ends, which lost 3 bases and 4 bases, there was a span of 15 bases. CDR3 in amino acids: CASSHSRVGSTGELFF. The CDR3 nucleotides read TGTGCCAGCAGCCACTCTAGGGTCGGCAGCACCGGGGAGCTGTTTTTT. The full variable domain, in which reference TRBV3-1 and TRBJ2-2 provide the parts outside the CDR3, is DTAVSQTPKYLVTQMGNDKSIKCEQNLGHDTMYWYKQDSKKFLKIMFSYNNKELIINETVPNRFSPKSPDKAHLNLHINSLELGDSAVYFCASSHSRVGSTGELFFGEGSRLTVL.

This clonotype was counted ten times or more. This chain connects TRBV20-1 to TRBJ1-3, with D uncertain. CDR3 length: 13 amino acids. V was shortened by 7 bases and J by 4 bases, with 14 bases between the two germline ends. Germline CDR1 and CDR2: DFQATT and SNEGSKA (reference sequence). CDR3 sequence (DNA): TGCAGTGTCCCCGGTTTATGGGGAAACACCATATATTTT. Translation: CSVPGLWGNTIYF.

V and J are TRBV3-1 and TRBJ2-2, with D uncertain. Trimming took 1 base from V and 1 from J, leaving 7 bases between them. The CDR3 is 15 residues long. Germline CDR1 LGHDT, CDR2 YNNKEL (reference sequence). CDR3 protein: CASSQGVMNTGELFF. CDR3 coding DNA: TGTGCCAGCAGCCAAGGCGTCATGAACACCGGGGAGCTGTTTTTT.

This sequence joins TRBV7-9 and TRBJ2-2; 7 nucleotides line up with TRBD2. The CDR3 has 16 residues. Germline CDR1 is SEHNR and CDR2 is FQNEAQ (reference sequence). The V segment lost 6 bases and the J segment 1 base; nucleotides outside the gene matches: 8. Written as DNA, the CDR3 is TGTGCCAGCAGAAGGGGAGCGGGGCGGAACACCGGGGAGCTGTTTTTT. This gives the protein CASRRGAGRNTGELFF. The variable domain in full, completed from reference TRBV7-9 and TRBJ2-2, reads DTGVSQNPRHKITKRGQNVTFRCDPISEHNRLYWYRQTLGQGPEFLTYFQNEAQLEKSRLLSDRFSAERPKGSFSTLEIQRTEQGDSAMYLCASRRGAGRNTGELFFGEGSRLTVL.

As for this clonotype: A single base separates this from a much larger clone, so it may be a read error. The chain is built from TRBV6-2 or TRBV6-3 and TRBJ1-5; TRBD1 agrees at 9 bases. Trimming cost V 6 bases and J 2 bases; bases outside gene matches: 2. The CDR3 sequence is 14 residues long. CDR1 and CDR2 (germline): MNHEY, SVGEGT. CDR3 bases: TGTGCCAGCAGCTGGGACAGGGGCAATCAGCCCCAGCATTTT. Amino acids: CASSWDRGNQPQHF.

This clonotype showed up many times. V usage is TRBV29-1 and J usage is TRBJ2-3, with TRBD2 identical over 11 bases. The CDR3 totals 15 residues. Trimming took 7 bases from V and 4 from J; bases not matched to a gene: 10. Germline CDR1 is SQVTM and CDR2 is ANQGSEA. The CDR3 coding sequence is TGCAGCGGTAAAGTAGCGGGGGGGAGGGCAGATACGCAGTATTTT. Translation gives CSGKVAGGRADTQYF.

This clonotype has ten or more counts. J is TRBJ2-3 and V is TRBV12-3 or TRBV12-4; 7 nucleotides match TRBD2. V gave up 6 bases and J gave up 1 base; unmatched junction bases: 10. The CDR3 runs to 16 residues. For the CDR3, the DNA is TGTGCCAGCAGCGAAGCGGGGTCGTTTCGCACAGATACGCAGTATTTT. Its protein product is CASSEAGSFRTDTQYF.

This clonotype was seen ten or more times. This sequence joins TRBV7-2 and TRBJ2-5, with D perhaps assigned TRBD1 or TRBD2 (5 bases each). The CDR3 is 15 residues long. The germline V and J ends were trimmed by 4 bases and 5 bases, with 17 bases remaining between them. Germline V gene lookup returns CDR1 SGHTA and CDR2 FQGNSA. CDR3 protein: CASSSWGLEEETQYF. The CDR3 bases are TGTGCCAGCAGCTCGTGGGGGTTGGAGGAGGAGACCCAGTACTTC.

This clonotype came up a few times. This chain links TRBV15 with TRBJ2-5; no clear D gene. The V and J ends lost 0 bases and 2 bases respectively, with 13 bases between them. CDR1 and CDR2 (germline): LNHNV, YYDKDF (reference sequence). The CDR3 length is 16 residues. DNA of the CDR3: TGTGCCACCAGCAGAGATAAGGCCAAGGCACAAGAGACCCAGTACTTC. Encoded protein: CATSRDKAKAQETQYF.

This chain joins TRBV20-1 and TRBJ1-1; D is uncertain. V lost 4 bases and J lost 0, with 18 bases in between. CDR1 DFQATT and CDR2 SNEGSKA come from the germline V gene (reference sequence). This CDR3 has 16 residues. The CDR3 nucleotides are TGCAGTGCTATCTTACGGGCAGGCCCAATGAACACTGAAGCTTTCTTT. Translation: CSAILRAGPMNTEAFF.

There are many counts of this clonotype. V usage is TRBV27 and J usage is TRBJ2-3; D call uncertain. There are 15 residues in the CDR3. V lost 5 bases and J 2 bases, leaving 14 bases between the germline ends. The germline CDR1 and CDR2 sequences are MNHEY and SMNVEV (reference sequence). The CDR3 protein is CASSPRRTPTDTQYF. The CDR3 DNA follows: TGTGCCAGCAGTCCACGAAGGACGCCCACAGATACGCAGTATTTT.

This clonotype was observed a single time. The rearrangement uses TRBV7-8 and TRBJ2-5, with 7 bases identical to TRBD2. CDR3 size: 15 residues. V lost 5 bases and J lost 5; bases outside the gene matches: 11. CDR1 and CDR2 from the germline V gene are SGHVS and FQNEAQ. The CDR3, as DNA: TGTGCCAGCAGCGAGTTAGCGGGCCTAGGGGAGACCCAGTACTTC. Encoded protein: CASSELAGLGETQYF.